These 8 T cell receptor beta chains were all obtained from the same sample, sequenced in a study of T-cell reconstitution after alpha-beta-depleted transplantation in children. The TCRbeta library incorporated unique molecular identifiers. TCRdb re-analysed the PCR reads in MiXCR, keeping a single row per CDR3 protein. The sample consists of about 72,000 distinct CDR3 sequences, roughly 6.6% of them appearing once. The sequenced sample was PBMCs from the stem cell graft donor, obtained from the stem cell graft. The receptor source for this set is a human donor who donated a stem cell graft to a child with acute lymphoblastic leukemia.

This clonotype was recorded many times. The germline gene is not matched at one end of the junction; a read error may be the cause. The chain has TRBV7-9 and TRBJ2-7, with D tentatively TRBD1 (7 bases). The CDR3 consists of 15 residues. Germline V gene data show CDR1 as SEHNR and CDR2 as FQNEAQ (reference sequence). CDR3 bases: TGTGCCAGCAGCTTAGTGGCGGGACAGACCTATGAGCAGTACTTC. Its protein product is CASSLVAGQTYEQYF.

This clonotype was counted many times. The chain uses TRBV4-3 and TRBJ1-2; D may be TRBD1 (5 bases). The CDR3 has 15 amino acids. CDR1 and CDR2 from the germline V gene are LGHNA and YSLEER. The germline V and J ends were trimmed by 0 bases and 10 bases, with 18 bases remaining between them. CDR3 DNA: TGCGCCAGCAGCCAAGATTTTTCAGCGGCGGGGCACTACACCTTC. Encoded protein: CASSQDFSAAGHYTF.

This clonotype showed up many times. CDR3 in DNA: TGTGCCAGCCCTGGAAGGGCAGAAAAAAAACGGAGGGAGACCCAGTACTTC. This gives the protein CASPGRAEKKRRETQYF. This sequence joins TRBV6-5 and TRBJ2-5, with D possibly TRBD2 on 5 matching bases. The V end lost 8 bases, the J end lost 5 bases, and 27 bases lay between the germline ends. Per the germline V gene, CDR1 is MNHEY and CDR2 is SVGAGI. The CDR3 is 17 residues long.

This clonotype has at least ten counts. The CDR3 region has the DNA TGCAGTGCCCCACCGGGACTAGCTAACAACAATGAGCAGTTCTTC. The encoded protein is CSAPPGLANNNEQFF. The chain combines TRBV20-1 with TRBJ2-1; 9 nucleotides match TRBD2. CDR1 and CDR2 (germline): DFQATT, SNEGSKA (reference sequence). This CDR3 is built from 15 residues. V shed 6 bases, J shed 5 bases, and the junction held 11 bases outside the gene matches.

In its sample, this clonotype was seen many times. This chain connects TRBV28 to TRBJ1-1; TRBD1 is a possible D gene (5 bases). This CDR3 region has 14 residues. Trimming pared 4 bases from V and 5 bases from J, leaving 14 bases between. Germline V lookup: CDR1 MDHEN, CDR2 SYDVKM. The CDR3 bases are TGTGCCAGCAGTTCCCCTATGGGACTAACTGAAGCTTTCTTT. Translation: CASSSPMGLTEAFF.

Ten or more counts support this clonotype. The chain carries TRBV5-1 and TRBJ2-3, with TRBD2 as a possible D gene (6 bases). Trimming took off 5 bases at V and 3 bases at J, with 16 bases between the two ends. The germline V gene has CDR1 SGHRS and CDR2 YFSETQ. The CDR3 loop spans 15 amino acids. The CDR3 loop reads CASRWTIGATDTQYF. The DNA for the CDR3 is TGCGCCAGCAGGTGGACTATCGGGGCAACAGATACGCAGTATTTT.

This clonotype was seen repeatedly, ten times or more. This chain uses TRBV7-9 with TRBJ1-1, with a tentative D call TRBD1 (6 bases). The CDR3 consists of 15 residues. The germline gives CDR1 SEHNR, CDR2 FQNEAQ (reference sequence). Trimming removed 5 bases at V and 3 bases at J, with 16 bases between. CDR3 nucleotides: TGTGCCAGCAGCCAAGCCGGACAGTGGGACACTGAAGCTTTCTTT. Translating gives CASSQAGQWDTEAFF.

The chain combines TRBV29-1 with TRBJ1-2, with 9 bases fitting TRBD1. From germline, CDR1 is SQVTM and CDR2 ANQGSEA. The CDR3 is 12 residues long. V was pared by 8 bases and J by 2 bases, with 3 bases of the junction left unmatched. CDR3 protein: CSIQGANYGYTF. CDR3 coding DNA: TGCAGCATACAGGGGGCCAACTATGGCTACACCTTC.